The entry below describes one T cell receptor beta chain. Its cognate antigen is unknown. Researchers ran the PCR with 60 Vbeta and 13 Jbeta primers. The repertoire was sequenced with immunoSEQ multiplex PCR; TCRdb's copy has only in-frame clones and lacks some. Its listing shows roughly 80,000 clones. The sample belongs to a study of cytomegalovirus exposure and HLA in healthy donors. Per germline, CDR1 SGHVS and CDR2 FQNEAQ. This CDR3 has 14 residues. Trimming stripped 5 bases from V and 2 bases from J, with 12 bases between. General study results and limits: Some V segments, including TRBV6-2 and TRBV6-3, were excluded as indistinguishable. Listed as cytomegalovirus-associated were over 150 TCR beta chains. The only immune exposure information that was available was CMV serostatus.

The sequence was collected from a man between 50 and 59 years old in good health and CMV-seropositive. The sequenced material came from PBMCs. The J gene is TRBJ2-5, the V gene TRBV7-8, with D possibly TRBD2 on 6 matching bases. CDR3 in DNA: TGTGCCAGCAGCCCAGTCGGGGGACAAGAGACCCAGTACTTC. Its protein is CASSPVGGQETQYF.